These 23 T cell receptor beta chains share one sample of origin, sequenced in a study of cytomegalovirus exposure and HLA in healthy donors. The PCR used 60 Vbeta and 13 Jbeta primers. The repertoire was sequenced with immunoSEQ multiplex PCR; TCRdb's copy has only in-frame clones and lacks some. The data hold roughly 130,000 clones, with approximately 70% observed a single time. The specimen was PBMCs. These receptors all stem from a woman aged 60-75 years in good health and CMV-seropositive.

The V call is TRBV9, the J call TRBJ2-3; 8 bases agree with TRBD2. The CDR3 extends over 18 amino acids. With V trimmed by 3 bases and J by 3 bases, 15 bases remained unmatched. The germline gives CDR1 SGDLS, CDR2 YYNGEE. CDR3 amino acids: CASSATRGGQKLTDTQYF. The DNA for the CDR3 is TGTGCCAGCAGCGCAACACGGGGGGGGCAAAAGCTTACAGATACGCAGTATTTT.

The chain is built from TRBV5-6 and TRBJ2-5; TRBD2 aligns across 13 bases. The length of the CDR3 is 15 residues. The V gene's germline CDR1 is SGHDT and CDR2 YYEEEE. V trimming: 2 bases; J trimming: 5 bases; junction bases outside the gene matches: 3. The CDR3 is CASSFTSGGAETQYF. The DNA for the CDR3 is TGTGCCAGCAGCTTTACTAGCGGGGGGGCCGAGACCCAGTACTTC.

The V and J genes are TRBV7-6 and TRBJ1-4; 11 bases agree with TRBD1. The CDR3 contains 14 residues. CDR1 is SGHVS and CDR2 is FNYEAQ in the germline V gene. V lost 5 bases to trimming and J lost 12 bases; unmatched junction nucleotides: 8. In nucleotides, the CDR3 is TGTGCCAGCAGCCAAGGGACAGGGGGAAGAGAACTGTTTTTT. Translation gives CASSQGTGGRELFF.

The rearrangement uses TRBV7-2 and TRBJ1-3; possibly TRBD1 for D (6 bases). The CDR3 runs to 13 residues. V gave up 3 bases and J gave up 5 bases, with 8 bases separating them. Germline lookup yields CDR1 SGHTA and CDR2 FQGNSA. The CDR3 sequence: CASSFDRRNTIYF. Here the CDR3 DNA reads TGTGCCAGCAGCTTCGACAGGAGAAACACCATATATTTT.

This chain joins TRBV4-1 and TRBJ2-3; D perhaps matches TRBD1 (5 bases). Germline V CDR1 and CDR2: MGHRA, YSYEKL. The CDR3 runs to 17 residues. Trimming took off 0 bases at V and 5 bases at J, with 18 bases between the two ends. The CDR3 DNA follows: TGCGCCAGCAGCCAAGATAACCGGCAGGGTCACAAAGATACGCAGTATTTT. Amino acids: CASSQDNRQGHKDTQYF.

The chain is built from TRBV28 and TRBJ1-2; tentatively, D is TRBD1 (6 bases). CDR1 is MDHEN and CDR2 is SYDVKM in the germline V gene. Trimming removed 7 bases from V and 2 bases from J, with 14 bases in between. The CDR3 spans 14 residues. CDR3 in amino acids: CASTTGGANYGYTF. The CDR3 DNA reads as TGTGCCAGCACCACCGGGGGGGCAAACTATGGCTACACCTTC.

This clone was counted a few times. The J gene is TRBJ1-1, the V gene TRBV20-1, with D possibly being TRBD1 (5 bases). This CDR3 region has 11 residues. Germline values: CDR1 DFQATT, CDR2 SNEGSKA (reference sequence). The CDR3 DNA is TGCAGCGAAAAAGGGGAAACTGAAGCTTTCTTT. Translation gives CSEKGETEAFF.

The chain uses TRBV29-1 and TRBJ2-1; the D gene is possibly TRBD1 (6 bases). The CDR3 sequence is 12 residues long. Trimming cost V 7 bases and J 12 bases, with 19 bases left between them. CDR1 is SQVTM and CDR2 is ANQGSEA in the germline V gene. The chain's CDR3 is CSAPTGAKGQFF. The DNA for the CDR3 is TGCAGCGCCCCGACAGGCGCAAAGGGGCAGTTCTTC.

This chain links TRBV6-4 with TRBJ1-2; D unclear. The CDR3 extends over 14 amino acids. Trimming left V 6 bases short and J 6 bases short, with 17 bases between. Germline V gives CDR1 MRHNA, CDR2 SNTAGT. The CDR3 DNA sequence: TGTGCCAGCAGGCCTGCGGGAATCCTCAATGGCTACACCTTC. It specifies CASRPAGILNGYTF.

CDR3 in amino acids: CASSGTGVGETQYF. Here the CDR3 DNA reads TGTGCCAGCAGCGGGACAGGGGTAGGAGAGACCCAGTACTTC. The chain has TRBV7-7 and TRBJ2-5; 10 positions agree with TRBD1. The CDR3 has 14 amino acids. V trimming: 5 bases; J trimming: 4 bases; junction bases outside the gene matches: 4. From germline, CDR1 is SSHAT and CDR2 FNYEAQ (reference sequence).

The V gene is TRBV2, the J gene TRBJ1-1; tentatively, D is TRBD1 (5 bases). Germline V CDR1 and CDR2: SNHLY, FYNNEI. The CDR3 is 17 amino acids. Trimming cost V 4 bases and J 0 bases, with 18 bases left between them. The DNA for the CDR3 is TGTGCCAGCAGTGGCAGGGAGGGGTCGTCGGTGAACACTGAAGCTTTCTTT. It codes for CASSGREGSSVNTEAFF.

A few counts support this clone. The V gene is TRBV10-1, the J gene TRBJ2-7; TRBD1 matches at 9 bases. CDR3 length equals 14 residues. Germline CDR1 WNHNN, CDR2 SYGVQD (reference sequence). Losses at the gene ends were 2 bases for V and 6 bases for J; bases not matched to a gene: 5. The CDR3 coding sequence is TGCGCCAGCAGTGAGGCGGGACAGGGCGTCGAGCAGTACTTC. This sequence encodes CASSEAGQGVEQYF.

This chain connects TRBV6-5 to TRBJ2-5, with TRBD1 identical over 7 bases. The CDR3 length is 15 residues. Germline V CDR1 and CDR2: MNHEY, SVGAGI. Losses at the gene ends were 7 bases for V and 2 bases for J; bases not matched to a gene: 10. The CDR3 reads CASTARDRLQETQYF. CDR3 nucleotide sequence: TGTGCCAGCACGGCCCGGGACAGATTACAAGAGACCCAGTACTTC.

This clone was picked up one time. The chain employs TRBV5-1 and TRBJ2-4; 9 nucleotides match TRBD2. Unmatched junction bases numbered 4, after V lost 1 base and J lost 2 bases. The CDR3 has 16 residues. The germline CDR1 and CDR2 sequences are SGHRS and YFSETQ. The DNA for the CDR3 is TGCGCCAGCAGCTTGACGGCGGGGGGGCCCAAAAACATTCAGTACTTC. Protein product: CASSLTAGGPKNIQYF.

This clone has only a few counts. This sequence joins TRBV19 and TRBJ1-2; D is perhaps TRBD1 (5 bases). V gave up 3 bases and J gave up 4 bases, with 15 bases separating them. This CDR3 contains 15 residues. CDR1 is LNHDA, CDR2 SQIVND, per germline (reference sequence). This CDR3 reads CASSIGWSRVYGYTF. The CDR3 nucleotides are TGTGCCAGTAGTATCGGATGGTCCAGGGTCTATGGCTACACCTTC.

This rearrangement joins TRBV19 to TRBJ2-1; 10 bases line up with TRBD2. The germline gives CDR1 LNHDA, CDR2 SQIVND (reference sequence). The CDR3 has 16 residues. Trimming took 4 bases from V and 3 from J; bases not matched to a gene: 6. This chain's CDR3 is CASSRGSGGGYNEQFF. DNA for the CDR3: TGTGCCAGTAGTAGAGGAAGCGGGGGGGGCTACAATGAGCAGTTCTTC.

This clone occurred a few times. This chain connects TRBV11-2 to TRBJ2-2; 11 positions agree with TRBD1. This CDR3 spans 16 amino acids. V lost 0 bases and J lost 5; bases outside the gene matches: 2. In germline, CDR1 is SGHAT, CDR2 FQNNGV. CDR3 residues: CASSLEDRGRTGELFF. The CDR3 bases are TGTGCCAGCAGCTTAGAGGACAGGGGGCGTACCGGGGAGCTGTTTTTT.

The chain combines TRBV29-1 with TRBJ2-7; 7 nucleotides match TRBD2. The CDR3 totals 13 residues. Per germline, CDR1 SQVTM and CDR2 ANQGSEA. Germline trimming cut 7 bases from V and 4 bases from J; bases unmatched to any gene: 10. The CDR3 sequence is CSAQDGGNYEQYF. In DNA, the CDR3 is TGCAGCGCCCAGGACGGGGGGAATTACGAGCAGTACTTC.

This rearrangement joins TRBV7-6 to TRBJ1-1; 8 bases are a match to TRBD1. The CDR3 has 15 amino acids. In germline, CDR1 is SGHVS, CDR2 FNYEAQ. V lost 5 bases and J lost 5; bases outside the gene matches: 10. The CDR3 nucleotides read TGTGCCAGCAGCCCAGACGGCAGGGGGCGAACTGAAGCTTTCTTT. It specifies CASSPDGRGRTEAFF.

There are a few counts of this clone. The chain uses TRBV6-1 and TRBJ1-5; 7 nucleotides match TRBD1. The CDR3 has 15 residues. Germline CDR1 reads MNHNS; CDR2 reads SASEGT. After removal of 7 bases from V and 4 bases from J, the junction contained 10 bases not matched to a gene. CDR3 sequence: CASNSQTGLNQPQHF. CDR3 DNA: TGTGCCAGCAACTCGCAGACAGGGTTGAATCAGCCCCAGCATTTT.

The gene calls are TRBV5-4 and TRBJ1-1, with 11 nucleotides matching TRBD1. CDR1 is SGHNT, CDR2 YYREEE, per germline (reference sequence). The CDR3 loop spans 15 amino acids. J gave up 4 bases and V 4 bases, and 6 bases lay outside the gene matches. The CDR3 nucleotides are TGTGCCAGCAGCCTGGGGACAGGGGGAGGCACTGAAGCTTTCTTT. Residues: CASSLGTGGGTEAFF. The whole variable domain, filled in from reference TRBV5-4 and TRBJ1-1, reads ETGVTQSPTHLIKTRGQQVTLRCSSQSGHNTVSWYQQALGQGPQFIFQYYREEENGRGNFPPRFSGLQFPNYSSELNVNALELDDSALYLCASSLGTGGGTEAFFGQGTRLTVV.

This clone showed up just a few times. The gene calls are TRBV5-1 and TRBJ2-3; 7 positions match TRBD1. Germline CDR1 and CDR2: SGHRS and YFSETQ. The CDR3 covers 13 residues. Trimming cost V 0 bases and J 7 bases; bases outside gene matches: 2. The CDR3 reads CASSLEGQHTQYF. Written as DNA, the CDR3 is TGCGCCAGCAGCTTGGAGGGACAGCATACGCAGTATTTT.

Written as DNA, the CDR3 is TGCGCCAGCAGCGTGACTAGCGGGGGCCAGGGGGAGCTGTTTTTT. Encoded protein: CASSVTSGGQGELFF. V is TRBV5-1 and J is TRBJ2-2, with 12 bases lining up with TRBD2. Losses at the gene ends were 4 bases for V and 8 bases for J; bases not matched to a gene: 6. The CDR3 covers 15 residues. The V gene's germline CDR1 is SGHRS and CDR2 YFSETQ.